A single sample gave rise to the 2 T cell receptor beta chains below, sequenced in a study of cytotoxic CD8 clonotypes in ibrutinib-treated CLL. The protocol was immunoSEQ multiplex PCR, while the TCRdb copy is restricted to in-frame clones and leaves out a portion. The table shows approximately 140,000 clones, with approximately 89% occurring only once. This sample comprised PBMCs, obtained after 12 months of ibrutinib treatment. The receptors here all came from a human donor with chronic lymphocytic leukemia.

V is TRBV14 and J is TRBJ2-7; D remains ambiguous. Germline assignment: CDR1 SGHDN and CDR2 FVKESK. V was shortened by 1 base and J by 4 bases, with 8 bases between the two germline ends. The CDR3 contains 13 residues. This CDR3 is CASSQVSFYEQYF. The DNA of the CDR3 is TGTGCCAGCAGCCAAGTCTCCTTTTACGAGCAGTACTTC.

The rearrangement links TRBV19 to TRBJ2-2; no definite D call. V lost 7 bases to trimming and J lost 7 bases, with 13 bases between them. Germline CDR1 is LNHDA and CDR2 is SQIVND (reference sequence). The CDR3 totals 13 residues. The CDR3 coding sequence is TGTGCCAGTACCACATCCCTAGTCGGGGAGCTGTTTTTT. Amino acids: CASTTSLVGELFF.